The 12 T cell receptor beta chains below all came from one sample that was sequenced in a study of PD-1 blockade in classical Hodgkin lymphoma. Data came from immunoSEQ multiplex PCR; TCRdb stores just in-frame clones and leaves some out. The sample has over 90,000 clones; approximately 89% are singletons. Every patient experienced relapse after autologous stem cell transplantation, and brentuximab vedotin exposure varied. The input for sequencing was peripheral blood mononuclear cells (PBMCs), taken before the second cycle of nivolumab. The receptors derive from a human donor with classical Hodgkin lymphoma.

For the CDR3, the DNA is TGCGCCAGCAGCTTGGTACAGACGAACACCGGGGAGCTGTTTTTT. Its protein is CASSLVQTNTGELFF. This rearrangement joins TRBV5-1 to TRBJ2-2, with no clear D. The CDR3 consists of 15 residues. V lost 0 bases, J lost 0 bases, and 6 bases lay in between. Per germline, CDR1 SGHRS and CDR2 YFSETQ.

The rearrangement joins TRBV7-2 to TRBJ2-3, with D maybe TRBD2 (6 bases). Germline lookup yields CDR1 SGHTA and CDR2 FQGNSA. Trimming took off 5 bases at V and 2 bases at J, with 14 bases between the two ends. CDR3 length: 15 residues. This chain's CDR3 is CASSPAGTTTDTQYF. CDR3 bases: TGTGCCAGCAGCCCCGCGGGAACCACCACAGATACGCAGTATTTT.

V and J are TRBV5-1 and TRBJ1-1; D is unclear. The germline gives CDR1 SGHRS, CDR2 YFSETQ. V dropped 0 bases and J dropped 4 bases, with 13 bases sitting between them. The CDR3 runs to 15 residues. CDR3 in amino acids: CASSLAGESGTEAFF. DNA for the CDR3: TGCGCCAGCAGCTTGGCAGGAGAATCGGGCACTGAAGCTTTCTTT.

The rearrangement links TRBV7-8 to TRBJ2-5, with TRBD2 identical over 8 bases. The germline gives CDR1 SGHVS, CDR2 FQNEAQ. This CDR3 has 16 residues. The junction had 9 bases not matched to a gene; V was cut back by 2 bases and J by 4 bases. CDR3 sequence: CASSLFQREIRETQYF. The CDR3 DNA sequence: TGTGCCAGCAGCTTATTTCAGCGGGAGATTAGAGAGACCCAGTACTTC. Based on the CDR3 plus reference TRBV7-8 and TRBJ2-5, the full variable domain is GAGVSQSPRYKVAKRGQDVALRCDPISGHVSLFWYQQALGQGPEFLTYFQNEAQLDKSGLPSDRFFAERPEGSVSTLKIQRTQQEDSAVYLCASSLFQREIRETQYFGPGTRLLVL.

In this sample, this clone turned up a few times. In nucleotides, the CDR3 is TGTGCCAGCAACACCGAATTGGGTTCACCCCTCCACTTT. Its protein is CASNTELGSPLHF. V and J are TRBV28 and TRBJ1-6; D gene ambiguous. This CDR3 is 13 amino acids long. Germline values: CDR1 MDHEN, CDR2 SYDVKM. V lost 7 bases and J lost 9, with 13 bases in between.

The gene calls are TRBV5-1 and TRBJ2-3; D uncertain. Germline V CDR1 and CDR2: SGHRS, YFSETQ. The CDR3 consists of 15 residues. V was cut by 0 bases and J by 4 bases, with 12 bases left in between. The CDR3 nucleotides read TGCGCCAGCAGCTTGGCCTTGAGTTCCGCAGATACGCAGTATTTT. This codes for CASSLALSSADTQYF.

A single count supports this clone. The chain combines TRBV9 with TRBJ2-3, with 8 bases identical to TRBD2. J lost 4 bases, V lost 0 bases, and 4 bases had no gene match. This CDR3 has 15 amino acids. Germline-derived CDR1 and CDR2 are SGDLS and YYNGEE. The CDR3 protein is CASSVGAGASDTQYF. For the CDR3, the DNA is TGTGCCAGCAGCGTAGGAGCGGGAGCCTCAGATACGCAGTATTTT.

This clone was recorded only once. The chain recombines TRBV10-2 with TRBJ2-3; weak D call: TRBD2 (9 bases). This CDR3 is 15 amino acids long. Germline CDR1 is WSHSY and CDR2 is SAAADI. The V gene lost 4 bases and the J gene lost 4 bases, with 15 bases spanning the gap. In nucleotides, the CDR3 is TGCGCCAGCAGTGGCCTAGCGGGACAGGCAGATACGCAGTATTTT. This gives the protein CASSGLAGQADTQYF.

This clone was counted a few times. The chain couples TRBV10-3 to TRBJ1-1; D gene ambiguous. The germline V gene has CDR1 ENHRY and CDR2 SYGVKD. The CDR3 totals 14 residues. Trimming took 0 bases from V and 1 from J, leaving 6 bases between them. The CDR3 is CAISESPGNTEAFF. DNA for the CDR3: TGTGCCATCAGTGAGTCCCCAGGGAACACTGAAGCTTTCTTT.

The genes are TRBV7-9 and TRBJ2-7, with D perhaps TRBD2 (7 bases). CDR1 SEHNR and CDR2 FQNEAQ come from the germline V gene (reference sequence). The CDR3 has 12 amino acids. V was clipped by 6 bases and J by 7 bases, with 13 bases between them. This chain's CDR3 is CASSSGGREQYF. CDR3 nucleotide sequence: TGTGCCAGCAGTTCGGGGGGCAGGGAGCAGTACTTC.

The rearrangement joins TRBV5-1 to TRBJ2-1, with a tentative D call TRBD1 (6 bases). The V gene lost 6 bases and the J gene lost 9 bases, with 10 bases spanning the gap. This CDR3 is 11 amino acids long. From germline, CDR1 is SGHRS and CDR2 YFSETQ. The DNA for the CDR3 is TGCGCCAGCAACAGGGAAGGTGAGCAGTTCTTC. Translation: CASNREGEQFF. Combining the CDR3 with reference TRBV5-1 and TRBJ2-1 gives the whole variable domain KAGVTQTPRYLIKTRGQQVTLSCSPISGHRSVSWYQQTPGQGLQFLFEYFSETQRNKGNFPGRFSGRQFSNSRSEMNVSTLELGDSALYLCASNREGEQFFGPGTRLTVL.

The CDR3 region is CASSYMGFPTDTQYF. DNA for the CDR3: TGTGCCAGCAGTTACATGGGGTTCCCCACAGATACGCAGTATTTT. J is TRBJ2-3 and V is TRBV6-6, with unresolved D. Germline V lookup: CDR1 MNHNY, CDR2 SVGAGI (reference sequence). The CDR3 covers 15 residues. V was clipped by 2 bases and J by 2 bases, with 11 bases between them.